These 31 T cell receptor beta chains came from one sample sequenced in a study of T cells in localized non-small cell lung cancer. Only in-frame clones appear in the TCRdb table, and some are missing; sequencing was by immunoSEQ multiplex PCR. The data show under 35,000 clones, approximately 90% seen once. The specimen comprised peripheral blood mononuclear cells, sampled before any cancer treatment. These receptors were obtained from a woman aged 35 to 75 with stage III lung adenocarcinoma.

This sequence joins TRBV4-1 and TRBJ2-2, with D maybe TRBD2 (7 bases). V shed 0 bases and J shed 5 bases, with 16 bases lying between them. CDR1 MGHRA and CDR2 YSYEKL come from the germline V gene. This CDR3 has 17 residues. As DNA, the CDR3 is TGCGCCAGCAGCCAAGATCTTGGTAGGGGGGGTACCGGGGAGCTGTTTTTT. Encoded protein: CASSQDLGRGGTGELFF.

This clone occurred once. The chain employs TRBV27 and TRBJ2-7, with 15 bases aligning to TRBD2. There are 17 residues in the CDR3. Germline loops: CDR1 MNHEY, CDR2 SMNVEV (reference sequence). V trimming: 5 bases; J trimming: 6 bases; junction bases outside the gene matches: 11. CDR3 amino acids: CASSLLGTSGRRGEQYF. The CDR3 DNA reads TGTGCCAGCAGTCTTTTAGGGACTAGCGGGAGGAGAGGCGAGCAGTACTTC.

This sequence joins TRBV6-1 and TRBJ2-3; no definite D call. The V and J ends lost 9 bases and 0 bases respectively, with 10 bases between them. CDR1 is MNHNS, CDR2 SASEGT, per germline. The CDR3 contains 13 residues. This CDR3 is CASRNPSTDTQYF. The CDR3 DNA reads as TGTGCCAGTCGGAATCCTAGCACAGATACGCAGTATTTT.

The chain combines TRBV29-1 with TRBJ1-5, with D perhaps matching TRBD1 (5 bases). Deletions cut 6 bases from V and 2 bases from J, with 8 bases between. CDR1 and CDR2 (germline): SQVTM, ANQGSEA. The CDR3 spans 12 residues. The CDR3 region has the DNA TGCAGCGTGGGGGACGGCAATCAGCCCCAGCATTTT. Protein sequence: CSVGDGNQPQHF.

DNA for the CDR3: TGTGCCAGCAGCGGATCGGACGGCTGGGTCACTGAAGCTTTCTTT. Protein sequence: CASSGSDGWVTEAFF. The chain joins TRBV2 to TRBJ1-1; no clear D. Trimming shortened V by 6 bases and J by 4 bases, and 18 bases separated the two germline ends. The CDR3 length is 15 residues. Germline-derived CDR1 and CDR2 are SNHLY and FYNNEI.

The chain combines TRBV5-5 with TRBJ2-7; D is perhaps TRBD2 (7 bases). With 0 bases removed from V and 5 bases from J, the gap between germline ends came to 15 bases. Germline V CDR1 and CDR2: SGHKS, YYEKEE (reference sequence). The CDR3 totals 15 residues. DNA for the CDR3: TGTGCCAGCAGCTTGGACGGGGGGCGTGCCCACGAGCAGTACTTC. This sequence encodes CASSLDGGRAHEQYF. The entire variable domain, with the rest obtained from reference TRBV5-5 and TRBJ2-7, is as follows: DAGVTQSPTHLIKTRGQQVTLRCSPISGHKSVSWYQQVLGQGPQFIFQYYEKEERGRGNFPDRFSARQFPNYSSELNVNALLLGDSALYLCASSLDGGRAHEQYFGPGTRLTVT.

J is TRBJ2-5 and V is TRBV18; 15 nucleotides align to TRBD2. V was pared by 3 bases and J by 2 bases, with 1 base of the junction left unmatched. CDR3 length: 16 amino acids. Germline V CDR1 and CDR2: KGHSH, LQKENI. CDR3 protein: CASSPGTSGRQETQYF. DNA of the CDR3: TGTGCCAGCTCACCCGGGACTAGCGGGAGGCAAGAGACCCAGTACTTC.

In its sample, this clone was seen once. This sample includes further DNA sequences coding for the same CDR3. J is TRBJ2-3 and V is TRBV28, with D unclear. There are 13 residues in the CDR3. Looked up from germline, CDR1 is MDHEN and CDR2 is SYDVKM. Trimming stripped 4 bases from V and 2 bases from J, with 7 bases between. CDR3 sequence (DNA): TGTGCCAGCAGTTCCGACCTCACAGATACGCAGTATTTT. It is translated as CASSSDLTDTQYF.

The chain employs TRBV2 and TRBJ2-5; weak D call: TRBD2 (5 bases). Between the trimmed V and J ends, which lost 5 bases and 3 bases, there was a span of 7 bases. Germline CDR1 SNHLY, CDR2 FYNNEI. The CDR3 length is 12 residues. In DNA, the CDR3 is TGTGCCAGCAGTTGGACTGAAGAGACCCAGTACTTC. Translation gives CASSWTEETQYF.

The rearrangement links TRBV30 to TRBJ2-5; 7 bases line up with TRBD1. J gave up 1 base and V 5 bases, and 4 bases lay outside the gene matches. Germline V gene sequence: CDR1 GTSNPN, CDR2 SVGIG (reference sequence). CDR3 size: 13 residues. The CDR3 region is CAWSEGAQETQYF. The CDR3 nucleotides are TGTGCCTGGTCCGAGGGGGCCCAAGAGACCCAGTACTTC.

The chain couples TRBV10-3 to TRBJ1-1; no clear D gene. The germline V and J ends were trimmed by 8 bases and 1 base, with 11 bases remaining between them. Germline-derived CDR1 and CDR2 are ENHRY and SYGVKD. The CDR3 runs 13 residues. The CDR3 spells CAIGSESNTEAFF. CDR3 in DNA: TGTGCCATCGGGAGTGAATCGAACACTGAAGCTTTCTTT.

The count of this clone is one. This chain links TRBV7-2 with TRBJ1-1; D gene uncertain. CDR3 length: 15 amino acids. Per the germline V gene, CDR1 is SGHTA and CDR2 is FQGNSA. V was cut by 1 base and J by 0 bases, with 9 bases left in between. CDR3 amino acids: CASSLGKLMNTEAFF. The CDR3 DNA sequence: TGTGCCAGCAGCTTAGGAAAACTGATGAACACTGAAGCTTTCTTT.

This chain uses TRBV29-1 with TRBJ1-2; weak D call: TRBD1 (5 bases). V lost 8 bases, J lost 6 bases, and 16 bases lay in between. Germline V gene sequence: CDR1 SQVTM, CDR2 ANQGSEA. The CDR3 extends over 12 amino acids. CDR3 region: CSHLGPGNGYTF. The CDR3 DNA reads TGCAGCCACCTAGGGCCAGGGAATGGCTACACCTTC.

The chain recombines TRBV28 with TRBJ2-3, with D possibly matching TRBD2 (6 bases). V was pared by 0 bases and J by 4 bases, with 14 bases between. Germline-derived CDR1 and CDR2 are MDHEN and SYDVKM. The CDR3 contains 16 residues. The CDR3 DNA follows: TGTGCCAGCAGTTTATGGCTAGCGCCTAAGGCAGATACGCAGTATTTT. It yields the protein CASSLWLAPKADTQYF.

This clone was picked up one time. The chain employs TRBV6-5 and TRBJ2-1; D is unclear. CDR1 is MNHEY and CDR2 is SVGAGI in the germline V gene. V was trimmed by 0 bases and J by 8 bases, leaving 8 bases between them. CDR3 length: 13 residues. The CDR3 nucleotides are TGTGCCAGCAGTTACTCGATAGTCGATGAGCAGTTCTTC. As protein: CASSYSIVDEQFF.

The chain joins TRBV10-1 to TRBJ2-2; D is possibly TRBD1 (5 bases). CDR3 length: 13 amino acids. Germline CDR1 is WNHNN and CDR2 is SYGVQD (reference sequence). V lost 3 bases and J lost 3, with 5 bases in between. The CDR3 coding sequence is TGCGCCAGCAGTGAAGGGGACACCGGGGAGCTGTTTTTT. Encoded protein: CASSEGDTGELFF.

V and J are TRBV5-1 and TRBJ1-2; tentatively, D is TRBD1 (5 bases). Trimming removed 0 bases at V and 4 bases at J, with 10 bases between. Germline V gives CDR1 SGHRS, CDR2 YFSETQ. The CDR3 runs 14 residues. CDR3 nucleotides: TGCGCCAGCAGCTTGGGGGGGTCTAGCTATGGCTACACCTTC. It specifies CASSLGGSSYGYTF.

The chain is built from TRBV27 and TRBJ2-1; 8 nucleotides line up with TRBD1. The CDR3 runs to 17 residues. Germline CDR1 reads MNHEY; CDR2 reads SMNVEV (reference sequence). The V gene end was trimmed by 6 bases and the J gene end by 6 bases; junction bases not matched to a gene: 16. Written as DNA, the CDR3 is TGTGCCAGCAGCCCCCGCCTCGGACAGGGATACACCAATGAGCAGTTCTTC. This sequence encodes CASSPRLGQGYTNEQFF.

The J gene is TRBJ1-2, the V gene TRBV4-3; 7 nucleotides align to TRBD1. The CDR3 contains 18 residues. V was clipped by 0 bases and J by 1 base; unmatched bases: 11. Germline CDR1 is LGHNA and CDR2 is YSLEER. This chain's CDR3 is CASSQEEATGRYNYGYTF. The CDR3, as DNA: TGCGCCAGCAGCCAAGAAGAGGCGACAGGGCGATATAACTATGGCTACACCTTC.

Comment on this clone: The sample has other DNA sequences that encode this CDR3 too. V gene TRBV30 combines with J gene TRBJ2-2, with 12 bases aligning to TRBD2. CDR1 is GTSNPN and CDR2 is SVGIG in the germline V gene (reference sequence). The CDR3 is 14 amino acids. Losses at the gene ends were 6 bases for V and 5 bases for J; bases not matched to a gene: 4. Written as DNA, the CDR3 is TGTGCCTGTCCCCTAGCGGGGGGGACCGGGGAGCTGTTTTTT. Amino acid sequence: CACPLAGGTGELFF.

The V gene is TRBV27, the J gene TRBJ2-3; D is undetermined. The CDR3 is made up of 13 amino acids. Between the trimmed V and J ends, which lost 3 bases and 4 bases, there was a span of 8 bases. Germline-derived CDR1 and CDR2 are MNHEY and SMNVEV (reference sequence). CDR3 bases: TGTGCCAGCAGTTTTCAGTTCGCAGATACGCAGTATTTT. Its protein product is CASSFQFADTQYF.

CDR3 nucleotide sequence: TGCGCCAGCAGCTCCCAGATATGGGGGAGCTATGGCTACACCTTC. It encodes CASSSQIWGSYGYTF. This chain links TRBV4-1 with TRBJ1-2, with a possible D match to TRBD1 (5 bases). There are 15 residues in the CDR3. Germline V gene lookup returns CDR1 MGHRA and CDR2 YSYEKL. The germline V and J ends were trimmed by 5 bases and 4 bases, with 17 bases remaining between them.

The chain joins TRBV11-2 to TRBJ2-2; 7 nucleotides align to TRBD2. V shed 2 bases and J 4 bases; nucleotides not matched to a gene: 4. The germline V gene encodes CDR1 SGHAT and CDR2 FQNNGV. The CDR3 has 15 residues. The CDR3 loop reads CASSLTLAFTGELFF. CDR3 bases: TGTGCCAGCAGCTTAACACTAGCGTTCACCGGGGAGCTGTTTTTT.

V and J are TRBV4-3 and TRBJ2-1; tentatively, D is TRBD1 or TRBD2 (6 bases each). V was shortened by 1 base and J by 2 bases, with 9 bases between the two germline ends. Germline CDR1 and CDR2: LGHNA and YSLEER. This CDR3 has 15 amino acids. CDR3 DNA: TGCGCCAGCAGCCAAGCCGGGGGCACCTACAATGAGCAGTTCTTC. It encodes CASSQAGGTYNEQFF.

This chain links TRBV4-1 with TRBJ2-5, with D maybe TRBD1 (6 bases). CDR3 length: 16 residues. The germline CDR1 and CDR2 sequences are MGHRA and YSYEKL. V was shortened by 1 base and J by 1 base, with 13 bases between the two germline ends. The CDR3 region is CASSQGSRGLQETQYF. CDR3 bases: TGCGCCAGCAGCCAAGGGAGCAGGGGCCTCCAAGAGACCCAGTACTTC.

This clone was observed a single time. This chain connects TRBV19 to TRBJ1-1; D is uncertain. There are 14 residues in the CDR3. Germline CDR1 LNHDA, CDR2 SQIVND (reference sequence). Deletions cut 3 bases from V and 5 bases from J, with 13 bases between. CDR3 in amino acids: CASSIGLSRTEAFF. The CDR3 DNA follows: TGTGCCAGTAGTATTGGACTCTCCAGGACTGAAGCTTTCTTT.

In this sample, this clone turned up a few times. The chain is built from TRBV27 and TRBJ2-1; a weak D match, TRBD2 (6 bases). Germline CDR1 and CDR2: MNHEY and SMNVEV (reference sequence). The CDR3 totals 17 residues. V was clipped by 0 bases and J by 2 bases, with 14 bases between them. This CDR3 is CASSLSLEGVTYNEQFF. The CDR3 DNA reads as TGTGCCAGCAGTTTATCATTGGAGGGTGTCACCTACAATGAGCAGTTCTTC.

The rearrangement joins TRBV5-1 to TRBJ1-6; 9 bases are a match to TRBD1. Trimming cost V 1 base and J 8 bases; bases outside gene matches: 4. The CDR3 sequence is 15 residues long. Germline V CDR1 and CDR2: SGHRS, YFSETQ. This CDR3 is CASSLTGQGDSPLHF. CDR3 DNA sequence: TGCGCCAGCAGCTTGACGGGACAGGGAGATTCACCCCTCCACTTT.

The V gene is TRBV7-9, the J gene TRBJ1-3; tentatively, D is TRBD1 (6 bases). Germline loops: CDR1 SEHNR, CDR2 FQNEAQ (reference sequence). The V end was cut by 3 bases, the J end by 0 bases, with 12 bases between. CDR3 size: 16 residues. The CDR3 nucleotides read TGTGCCAGCAGCTTCGCACAGGGCTACTCTGGAAACACCATATATTTT. It is translated as CASSFAQGYSGNTIYF.

The chain has TRBV11-2 and TRBJ1-5, with D perhaps matching TRBD1 (5 bases). Germline CDR1 reads SGHAT; CDR2 reads FQNNGV. The CDR3 covers 14 residues. Trimming cost V 4 bases and J 1 base, with 8 bases left between them. CDR3 residues: CASSWGLSNQPQHF. In nucleotides, the CDR3 is TGTGCCAGCAGCTGGGGGTTGAGCAATCAGCCCCAGCATTTT.

CDR3 region: CASSPGPRPTGELFF. CDR3 nucleotide sequence: TGTGCCAGCAGCCCCGGGCCCCGGCCGACCGGGGAGCTGTTTTTT. The chain couples TRBV6-5 to TRBJ2-2; D is uncertain. Germline loops: CDR1 MNHEY, CDR2 SVGAGI. Trimming shortened V by 6 bases and J by 5 bases, and 16 bases separated the two germline ends. This CDR3 has 15 residues.